This TCR beta chain is drawn from a study of T cell repertoires in cytomegalovirus infection. Study-wide background: A matching HLA type, together with CMV infection, was signaled by public TCR beta signatures.

Losses at the gene ends were 7 bases for V and 2 bases for J; bases not matched to a gene: 4. The CDR3 is 14 residues long. In TCRdb, the reads were re-called with MiXCR into one record per CDR3 protein. The table lists around 900,000 distinct CDR3 sequences, approximately 30% of them singletons, with roughly 13% in the top ten. This clonotype has only a few counts. The target antigen is unknown. A much larger clone lies a single base off, so this may be a read error. This chain uses TRBV12-3 or TRBV12-4 with TRBJ2-1, with 8 bases that match TRBD1. Specimen: cultured CD8+ T cells from PBMCs, collected from culture after CMV antigen stimulation. The sequence was obtained from a human donor in good health (CMV status not recorded). Some clones in this sample may be carry-over from other donors' samples. This CDR3 reads CASNSGGAYNEQFF. The CDR3 DNA sequence: TGTGCCAGCAACTCAGGGGGCGCCTACAATGAGCAGTTCTTC.